Each of the 10 T cell receptor beta chains below was sequenced from the same sample in a study of T cell responses to AZD1222 COVID-19 vaccine. Method: immunoSEQ multiplex PCR; TCRdb's copy keeps in-frame clones and lacks some. Here the sample spans about 130,000 clones, more than 75% being singletons. Specimen: peripheral blood, collected 28 days after the second AZD1222 dose. These receptors were obtained from an adult who received the AZD1222 COVID-19 vaccine.

V usage is TRBV6-1 and J usage is TRBJ1-6; D call uncertain. Germline V lookup: CDR1 MNHNS, CDR2 SASEGT. CDR3 size: 14 residues. Trimming stripped 3 bases from V and 7 bases from J, with 10 bases between. The CDR3 nucleotides are TGTGCCAGCAGTGACGAGGACGGGAATTCACCCCTCCACTTT. Translated: CASSDEDGNSPLHF.

The chain carries TRBV25-1 and TRBJ2-5; no definite D call. The CDR3 length is 14 residues. Per the germline V gene, CDR1 is MGHDK and CDR2 is SYGVNS. The germline V and J ends were trimmed by 1 base and 4 bases, with 10 bases remaining between them. The CDR3 here is CASSEFPQRETQYF. CDR3 DNA sequence: TGTGCCAGCAGTGAATTCCCCCAGAGAGAGACCCAGTACTTC.

The J gene is TRBJ1-5, the V gene TRBV6-5; TRBD1 matches 8 bases. V lost 7 bases to trimming and J lost 7 bases; unmatched junction nucleotides: 12. The CDR3 extends over 15 amino acids. The germline V gene has CDR1 MNHEY and CDR2 SVGAGI. Written as DNA, the CDR3 is TGTGCCAGCAACCCTGGACAGGGTGCCGGACAGCCCCAGCATTTT. Protein sequence: CASNPGQGAGQPQHF.

V and J are TRBV3-1 (or the pseudogene TRBV3-2) and TRBJ1-2, with 11 bases that match TRBD1. CDR3 length equals 15 residues. V gave up 3 bases and J gave up 4 bases; unmatched junction bases: 4. Germline V gene lookup returns CDR1 LGHDT and CDR2 YNNKEL (reference sequence). The CDR3 spells CASSHRTGGGYGYTF. Written as DNA, the CDR3 is TGTGCCAGCAGCCATAGGACAGGGGGCGGCTATGGCTACACCTTC.

The chain combines TRBV2 with TRBJ2-7; 8 bases fit TRBD2. This CDR3 contains 15 residues. V dropped 6 bases and J dropped 1; count of bases not matched to a gene: 8. Germline CDR1 SNHLY, CDR2 FYNNEI. CDR3 region: CASRGTSGLSYEQYF. The CDR3, as DNA: TGTGCCAGCAGGGGAACTAGCGGTCTTTCCTACGAGCAGTACTTC.

The gene calls are TRBV9 and TRBJ2-7; D might be TRBD2 (5 bases). The length of the CDR3 is 15 residues. Germline V CDR1 and CDR2: SGDLS, YYNGEE. V was pared by 0 bases and J by 0 bases, with 10 bases between. The CDR3, as DNA: TGTGCCAGCAGCGTAGATAGTGACTACTCCTACGAGCAGTACTTC. Translating gives CASSVDSDYSYEQYF. The complete variable domain, with remaining parts taken from reference TRBV9 and TRBJ2-7, reads DSGVTQTPKHLITATGQRVTLRCSPRSGDLSVYWYQQSLDQGLQFLIQYYNGEERAKGNILERFSAQQFPDLHSELNLSSLELGDSALYFCASSVDSDYSYEQYFGPGTRLTVT.

The chain is built from TRBV28 and TRBJ2-2; 12 nucleotides line up with TRBD2. The ends lost 6 bases at V and 8 bases at J; junction bases unmatched: 7. Germline V gene sequence: CDR1 MDHEN, CDR2 SYDVKM. The CDR3 loop spans 15 amino acids. CDR3 DNA: TGTGCCAGCAGACGACTAGCGGGAGTATATGGGGAGCTGTTTTTT. Translation gives CASRRLAGVYGELFF.

V usage is TRBV25-1 and J usage is TRBJ1-2, with TRBD1 matching 10 bases. There are 14 residues in the CDR3. Trimming at V came to 3 bases and at J to 8 bases, leaving 6 bases not matched to a gene. Per the germline V gene, CDR1 is MGHDK and CDR2 is SYGVNS. The CDR3 here is CASSDPGTGAGYTF. In DNA, the CDR3 is TGTGCCAGCAGTGACCCAGGGACAGGGGCAGGCTACACCTTC.

The chain combines TRBV19 with TRBJ1-1, with D maybe TRBD1 (5 bases). V was cut by 10 bases and J by 8 bases, with 20 bases left in between. The CDR3 consists of 13 residues. Germline assignment: CDR1 LNHDA and CDR2 SQIVND (reference sequence). The CDR3 loop is CATDSRWGVEAFF. The DNA of the CDR3 is TGTGCCACTGACTCTCGTTGGGGCGTCGAAGCTTTCTTT.

The J gene is TRBJ1-2, the V gene TRBV7-9, with D possibly TRBD1 on 6 matching bases. The V end was cut by 3 bases, the J end by 7 bases, with 12 bases between. Germline CDR1 and CDR2: SEHNR and FQNEAQ (reference sequence). The CDR3 runs 13 residues. CDR3 region: CASSLEEDSGYTF. The CDR3 DNA reads TGTGCCAGCAGCTTGGAGGAGGACAGTGGCTACACCTTC.